The source of this TCR beta chain is a study of Ad26.COV2.S vaccination and SARS-CoV-2 variants. About the study: A participant enrolled in the COV1001 Ad26.COV2.S trial arm provided the sample. The study gave Ad26.COV2.S intramuscularly, once or twice 56 days apart. The study's findings and limits: Vaccinees and placebo recipients showed similar non-spike TCR breadth. The TCR-based breadth and depth measures might underestimate overall T cell responses.

Assay: immunoSEQ multiplex PCR; the TCRdb copy retains only in-frame clones and omits some. This table holds hundreds of thousands of clones, about nine tenths found once. CDR1 is SQVTM, CDR2 ANQGSEA, per germline. V was clipped by 6 bases and J by 4 bases, with 6 bases between them. The CDR3 is made up of 10 amino acids. Treatment of the sample: roughly 19 received Ad26.COV2.S at low or high dose, single or two shots; about 5 received placebo; per-sample allocation not given. After the first vaccine or placebo injection, samples were drawn on day 63. Details on this clone: Its target is not known.

This clonotype originated in a person aged 18-60 years who received the Ad26.COV2.S COVID-19 vaccine or a placebo. This specimen consisted of peripheral blood, obtained in a trial of Ad26.COV2.S vaccine versus placebo. This sequence joins TRBV29-1 and TRBJ1-2; D is unresolved. The CDR3 coding sequence is TGCAGCGTGGTCAGCTATGGCTACACCTTC. Translation: CSVVSYGYTF.